This T cell receptor beta chain is from a study of shared clonotypes between healthy human individuals (dated by TCRdb to about 2020). Turning to the overall study: The cohort included three men and two women between 18 and 49 years of age. Between about 0.9 and 9 billion PBMCs per donor were obtained by leukapheresis. To increase sequencing depth and limit assay-specific biases, TCR repertoire library preparation and sequencing were carried out by different laboratories using diverse techniques. To estimate repertoire size and how much clonotype sharing occurs between individuals, the study deeply sequenced the blood TCR repertoires of five or six healthy adults. Study-level results and caveats: Because the study included only a small number of donors, the genetic and exposure-history diversity represented was limited. Sampling was restricted to blood, and TCR repertoires in tissue are likely to differ from TCR repertoires in blood. Pairwise subsampling led to the expectation that sequencing depth would affect the degree of clonotype sharing among donors.

The donors were healthy, HIV-negative adults with no recently reported acute infections or vaccinations. Every donor was a Caucasian adult residing in Nashville, Tennessee, USA. For unsorted samples, tens of millions of PBMCs were counted and genomic DNA was extracted with the QIAamp DNA Blood Mini kit. After blood collection by leukapheresis, PBMCs were isolated using Ficoll-Histopaque density gradient centrifugation and then cryopreserved in the vapor phase of liquid nitrogen. TCR CDR3 regions were amplified from genomic DNA by multiplex PCR using the deep immunoSEQ assay. Extracted genomic DNA from each cell subset was spread evenly across all wells of several immunoSEQ 96-well plates, with each plate serving as a replicate. For unsorted PBMC, roughly 270 ng genomic DNA, equal to approximately 30,000 T cell genomes, was loaded into each replicate PCR. Unsorted PBMC genomic DNA was sequenced across ten immunoSEQ deep assay plates. The purified libraries were quantified using a Qubit 3.0 fluorometer, sized with a Bioanalyzer 2100, and then quantified again using the KAPA Library Quantification kit. Every immunoSEQ 96-well plate was sequenced on a separate single-read 150-cycle Illumina NextSeq 550 flow cell. In the paper's pipeline: Because the immunoSEQ output included only junctional sequences and no quality scores, the filtering could not be the same as the filtering used for full-length reads. To assign V/J genes and CDR3, sequences were annotated against IMGT germline references using PyIR, a Python wrapper for IgBLAST v1.9. Reads with weak V/J assignments (E-value above 1e-6), missing CDR3, stop codons, out-of-frame junctions, or ambiguous translated residues were removed. V3J clonotypes were defined as sequences sharing an identical inferred V gene, J gene, and CDR3 amino acid sequence. Percentage overlap between repertoires was computed as shared unique clonotypes divided by the size of the smaller repertoire. Repertoire richness was assessed with RTK rarefaction, the Chao1 estimator, and Recon v2.1 estimates of unobserved clonotypes. TCRdb mirrors the immuneACCESS table, restricted to in-frame sequences. Some clones are absent from its copies; in checked studies, under half trace to an unresolved V gene, and the reason for the others is unknown. V and J calls plus clone size are reproduced from that table; the DNA served to infer D and trimming. The sample data list 400,000 to 600,000 clones, and more than 75% of these were observed just once. The top ten clonotypes cover around 14% of the sample.

As regards this clone: Its antigen is not yet known. Base qualities are not at hand, and no much larger clone is one base apart.

Clipping removes 9 bases from V and 3 bases from J, with 1 as the unmatched junction base count. In the germline V gene, CDR1 corresponds to LGHNT and CDR2 to FRNRAP. The CDR3 measures 11 amino acids from cysteine to phenylalanine. Only the CDR3 region is kept as DNA, spanning 33 bases read in frame from base 1. The clonotype was recovered from a woman aged 40 to 50 in good health. Some clones in this sample may be carry-over from other donors' samples. The sample taken for sequencing was PBMCs. This receptor chain uses TRBV12-5 and TRBJ1-1; TRBD1 fits 7 bases in the junction. The CDR3 sequence is CASQGDTEAFF. The sequenced DNA: TGTGCTAGCCAGGGGGACACTGAAGCTTTCTTT.